The 24 T cell receptor beta chains in this list originate from one sample, sequenced in a study of cytomegalovirus exposure and HLA in healthy donors. Both 60 Vbeta primers and 13 Jbeta primers went into the PCR. Sequencing used immunoSEQ multiplex PCR; TCRdb keeps in-frame clones, though not all of them. This table holds 85,000 to 130,000 clones, 65% to 80% found once. Sequencing used PBMCs. The origin of the receptors is a woman aged 45-59 years in good health and CMV-seropositive.

The chain recombines TRBV7-9 with TRBJ1-4; possibly TRBD1 for D (5 bases). This CDR3 region has 13 residues. Per the germline V gene, CDR1 is SEHNR and CDR2 is FQNEAQ (reference sequence). The V gene lost 8 bases and the J gene lost 0 bases, with 7 bases spanning the gap. This chain's CDR3 is CASSTATNEKLFF. The DNA of the CDR3 is TGTGCCAGCTCGACAGCAACTAATGAAAAACTGTTTTTT.

This chain joins TRBV19 and TRBJ1-3, with 10 bases matching TRBD1. CDR3 size: 16 residues. V gave up 5 bases and J gave up 3 bases; unmatched junction bases: 7. Germline V gene sequence: CDR1 LNHDA, CDR2 SQIVND (reference sequence). CDR3 sequence: CASSPRTGGSGNTIYF. Written as DNA, the CDR3 is TGTGCCAGTAGTCCGCGGACAGGGGGAAGTGGAAACACCATATATTTT.

The chain joins TRBV28 to TRBJ1-1; 8 nucleotides match TRBD1. The length of the CDR3 is 14 residues. Germline V lookup: CDR1 MDHEN, CDR2 SYDVKM. The J segment lost 5 bases and the V segment lost 6 bases, leaving 8 bases of the junction unmatched. The CDR3 is CASSNGQGNTEAFF. The DNA of the CDR3 is TGTGCCAGCAGCAACGGACAGGGCAATACTGAAGCTTTCTTT.

The chain has TRBV27 and TRBJ1-2; TRBD1 aligns across 7 bases. Germline CDR1 reads MNHEY; CDR2 reads SMNVEV (reference sequence). J was trimmed by 4 bases and V by 6 bases; bases with no gene match: 8. This CDR3 is built from 14 residues. The CDR3 bases are TGTGCCAGCAGCCACTCTCGGGACAGCTATGGCTACACCTTC. Translating gives CASSHSRDSYGYTF.

The chain has TRBV7-2 and TRBJ2-3; D is possibly TRBD2 (6 bases). CDR3 length: 15 residues. Germline CDR1 SGHTA, CDR2 FQGNSA. The ends were cut back, 4 bases at V and 2 bases at J, with 13 bases in the middle. The CDR3 coding sequence is TGTGCCAGCAGCTCGGGACTCGGGTTCACAGATACGCAGTATTTT. This sequence encodes CASSSGLGFTDTQYF.

In its sample, this clone was seen a few times. This chain connects TRBV27 to TRBJ1-1; 9 nucleotides match TRBD1. There are 13 residues in the CDR3. Looked up from germline, CDR1 is MNHEY and CDR2 is SMNVEV (reference sequence). Trimming cost V 6 bases and J 8 bases; bases outside gene matches: 7. The DNA for the CDR3 is TGTGCCAGCAGCCTCACAGGGGGCTTCGAAGCTTTCTTT. This gives the protein CASSLTGGFEAFF.

CDR3 sequence (DNA): TGTGCCAGCAGTGAAGTCGGGACTGTCGGGCGCTACACCTTC. Its protein product is CASSEVGTVGRYTF. The chain has TRBV25-1 and TRBJ1-2; D may be TRBD1 (5 bases). The CDR3 length is 14 residues. V was pared by 2 bases and J by 9 bases, with 16 bases between. Germline V lookup: CDR1 MGHDK, CDR2 SYGVNS.

CDR3 in DNA: TGTGCCAGCAGCTTCGACTCCTCGGAAGCTTTCTTT. It yields the protein CASSFDSSEAFF. The chain uses TRBV11-2 and TRBJ1-1; D not certain. This CDR3 has 12 residues. The V gene's germline CDR1 is SGHAT and CDR2 FQNNGV. V was clipped by 3 bases and J by 8 bases, with 10 bases between them. The full variable domain, with the rest looked up from reference TRBV11-2 and TRBJ1-1, is EAGVAQSPRYKIIEKRQSVAFWCNPISGHATLYWYQQILGQGPKLLIQFQNNGVVDDSQLPKDRFSAERLKGVDSTLKIQPAKLEDSAVYLCASSFDSSEAFFGQGTRLTVV.

This chain joins TRBV6-1 and TRBJ2-3; 8 bases match TRBD2. Germline lookup yields CDR1 MNHNS and CDR2 SASEGT. This CDR3 is 18 amino acids long. Losses at the gene ends were 2 bases for V and 3 bases for J; bases not matched to a gene: 13. CDR3 sequence (DNA): TGTGCCAGCAGTGAAAATGGCGGTCTCGGCGGGGGGACAGATACGCAGTATTTT. Its protein product is CASSENGGLGGGTDTQYF.

The chain carries TRBV5-1 and TRBJ2-5; TRBD2 aligns across 7 bases. The CDR3 consists of 15 residues. Germline values: CDR1 SGHRS, CDR2 YFSETQ. V dropped 5 bases and J dropped 5; count of bases not matched to a gene: 12. Here the CDR3 DNA reads TGCGCCAGCAGTGTAGCAGCGGGGCCCGGGGAGACCCAGTACTTC. Translated, it gives CASSVAAGPGETQYF.

The chain is built from TRBV28 and TRBJ1-6; no firm D call. There are 15 residues in the CDR3. CDR1 and CDR2 from the germline V gene are MDHEN and SYDVKM. Between the trimmed V and J ends, which lost 6 bases and 7 bases, there was a span of 16 bases. DNA for the CDR3: TGTGCCAGCAGGAACGGAGAAAATTTCAATTCACCCCTCCACTTT. Its translation: CASRNGENFNSPLHF.

The chain joins TRBV27 to TRBJ1-1; 7 bases are a match to TRBD1. V lost 5 bases, J lost 6 bases, and 15 bases stayed unmatched. This CDR3 is built from 16 residues. The germline V gene has CDR1 MNHEY and CDR2 SMNVEV (reference sequence). This chain's CDR3 is CASSPPPTGFGAEAFF. Here the CDR3 DNA reads TGTGCCAGCAGTCCCCCCCCGACAGGGTTTGGGGCTGAAGCTTTCTTT.

The chain combines TRBV11-2 with TRBJ1-2; 7 bases align to TRBD1. In germline, CDR1 is SGHAT, CDR2 FQNNGV. This CDR3 has 16 residues. Losses at the gene ends were 1 base for V and 4 bases for J; bases not matched to a gene: 9. DNA for the CDR3: TGTGCCAGCAGCTTAGCGGGACAGAACGCGCGCTATGGCTACACCTTC. Its translation is CASSLAGQNARYGYTF. The full variable domain, completed using reference TRBV11-2 and TRBJ1-2, is EAGVAQSPRYKIIEKRQSVAFWCNPISGHATLYWYQQILGQGPKLLIQFQNNGVVDDSQLPKDRFSAERLKGVDSTLKIQPAKLEDSAVYLCASSLAGQNARYGYTFGSGTRLTVV.

In regard to this clone: Other nucleotide sequences in the sample specify the same CDR3. The chain has TRBV4-1 and TRBJ2-5; D perhaps matches TRBD1 (7 bases). The CDR3 contains 15 residues. Germline CDR1 and CDR2: MGHRA and YSYEKL. V was trimmed by 4 bases and J by 0 bases, leaving 12 bases between them. DNA for the CDR3: TGCGCCAGCAGCCCGGCAGGGGGGCACCAAGAGACCCAGTACTTC. Translating it yields CASSPAGGHQETQYF.

The V gene is TRBV6-4, the J gene TRBJ2-2, with 8 bases identical to TRBD1. V shed 0 bases and J 7 bases; nucleotides not matched to a gene: 10. The CDR3 extends over 17 amino acids. Germline CDR1 reads MRHNA; CDR2 reads SNTAGT. CDR3 amino acids: CASSDSKTAGGIGELFF. CDR3 sequence (DNA): TGTGCCAGCAGTGACTCGAAAACGGCAGGGGGCATCGGGGAGCTGTTTTTT.

This clone was found a few times. The chain is built from TRBV7-3 and TRBJ1-1, with a tentative D call TRBD1 (6 bases). Germline-derived CDR1 and CDR2 are SGHTA and FQGTGA. The ends were cut back, 0 bases at V and 3 bases at J, with 11 bases in the middle. The CDR3 extends over 15 amino acids. The CDR3 DNA reads TGTGCCAGCAGCTTAACGGCCACAGGGTACACTGAAGCTTTCTTT. It translates to CASSLTATGYTEAFF.

This chain uses TRBV9 with TRBJ1-4; D is undetermined. The V end was cut by 0 bases, the J end by 8 bases, with 14 bases between. Germline lookup yields CDR1 SGDLS and CDR2 YYNGEE. This CDR3 spans 15 amino acids. CDR3 protein: CASSVGSGLVEKLFF. The CDR3 DNA sequence: TGTGCCAGCAGCGTAGGATCGGGTTTAGTCGAAAAACTGTTTTTT.

The V gene is TRBV5-8, the J gene TRBJ2-3; a weak D match, TRBD2 (6 bases). V lost 1 base and J lost 3, with 12 bases in between. CDR1 is SGHTS, CDR2 YDEGEE, per germline. The CDR3 runs to 15 residues. The DNA of the CDR3 is TGTGCCAGCAGCTTGTTGGGGGGAGGAACAGATACGCAGTATTTT. Protein sequence: CASSLLGGGTDTQYF.

The chain has TRBV9 and TRBJ1-2; 7 nucleotides align to TRBD1. The J segment lost 4 bases and the V segment lost 2 bases, leaving 8 bases of the junction unmatched. Germline loops: CDR1 SGDLS, CDR2 YYNGEE. This CDR3 region has 15 residues. The CDR3: CASSVRGGAGYGYTF. DNA of the CDR3: TGTGCCAGCAGCGTGCGAGGGGGCGCTGGCTATGGCTACACCTTC.

V is TRBV6-1 and J is TRBJ2-7; 10 bases fit TRBD1. Germline V gene lookup returns CDR1 MNHNS and CDR2 SASEGT. This CDR3 region has 15 residues. V dropped 4 bases and J dropped 2; count of bases not matched to a gene: 5. DNA of the CDR3: TGTGCCAGCAGTGGGGGGACAGGGGAAGCCTACGAGCAGTACTTC. It is translated as CASSGGTGEAYEQYF.

With regard to this clone: The junction differs from germline at one of its ends, possibly a read error. The V gene is TRBV28, the J gene TRBJ2-5, with 8 bases that match TRBD2. The CDR3 sequence is 14 residues long. Looked up from germline, CDR1 is MDHEN and CDR2 is SYDVKM. CDR3 DNA: TGTGCCAGCAGCGCGGGGGGTATCCAAGAGGCCCAGTACTTC. Translated, it gives CASSAGGIQEAQYF.

The J gene is TRBJ1-2, the V gene TRBV5-1, with D possibly being TRBD1 (6 bases). CDR1 is SGHRS and CDR2 is YFSETQ in the germline V gene. V was shortened by 0 bases and J by 7 bases, with 19 bases between the two germline ends. This CDR3 is built from 16 residues. The CDR3 loop is CASSLDGRGAIRGYTF. CDR3 bases: TGCGCCAGCAGCTTGGATGGGCGGGGGGCAATACGTGGCTACACCTTC.

The V and J genes are TRBV27 and TRBJ1-4; D gene unclear. The V gene lost 1 base and the J gene lost 8 bases, with 23 bases spanning the gap. This CDR3 is 18 amino acids long. Per germline, CDR1 MNHEY and CDR2 SMNVEV (reference sequence). The DNA for the CDR3 is TGTGCCAGCAGTTTATATAGTGTCGGGGTCCGCTCTAGGGAAAAACTGTTTTTT. This codes for CASSLYSVGVRSREKLFF.

The chain carries TRBV19 and TRBJ2-3, with 9 bases identical to TRBD2. The CDR3 loop spans 15 amino acids. Germline V gene sequence: CDR1 LNHDA, CDR2 SQIVND (reference sequence). With V trimmed by 3 bases and J by 2 bases, 3 bases remained unmatched. DNA of the CDR3: TGTGCCAGTAGTATCAGCGGGGGGAACACAGATACGCAGTATTTT. It is translated as CASSISGGNTDTQYF.